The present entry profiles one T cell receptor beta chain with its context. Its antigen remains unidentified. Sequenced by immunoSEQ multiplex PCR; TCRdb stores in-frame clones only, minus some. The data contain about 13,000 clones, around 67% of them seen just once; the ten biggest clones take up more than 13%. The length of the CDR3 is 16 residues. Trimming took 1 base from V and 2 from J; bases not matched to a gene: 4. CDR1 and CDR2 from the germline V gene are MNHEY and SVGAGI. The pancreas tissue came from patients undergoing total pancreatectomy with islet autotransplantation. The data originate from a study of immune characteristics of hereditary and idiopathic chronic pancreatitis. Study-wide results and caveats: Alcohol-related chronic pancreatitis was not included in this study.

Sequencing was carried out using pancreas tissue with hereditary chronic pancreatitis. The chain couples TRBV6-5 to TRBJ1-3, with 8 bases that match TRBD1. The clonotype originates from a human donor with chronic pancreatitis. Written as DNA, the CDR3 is TGTGCCAGCAGTTACTGGGGCAGGGGGCCTGGAAACACCATATATTTT. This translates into CASSYWGRGPGNTIYF.